This record concerns one T cell receptor beta chain sequence. Germline CDR1 and CDR2: SSHAT and FNYEAQ (reference sequence). CDR3 length: 15 amino acids. The test was conducted at deep level. Replicate PCRs for unsorted PBMC used around 270 ng DNA (roughly 30,000 T cell genomes). Profiled with immunoSEQ multiplex PCR; TCRdb holds only in-frame clones, not every one. The sample includes approximately 460,000 clones, 70% to 80% of them seen just once. The sample belongs to a study of shared clonotypes between healthy human individuals. Study context: Donor composition was a couple of women and three men, aged 18 to 49.

The receptor's source is a woman aged 40 to 49 in good health. Some clones in this sample may be carry-over from other donors' samples. Sequenced material: PBMCs. The chain uses TRBV7-7 and TRBJ2-5; D is unresolved. The last part of the DNA fits TRBJ2-7 better; the J call may be wrong. The CDR3 is CASSFLRYSPYEQYF. As DNA, the CDR3 is TGTGCCAGCAGTTTCCTCCGCTACTCACCCTACGAGCAGTACTTC.